This note documents a single T cell receptor (beta chain) sequence. Antigen specificity is unknown. This entry belongs to a study of brain T cells in children with intractable seizures. General study results and limits: Only CDR3 sequence similarity suggested viral specificity, without known HCMV serostatus. Pre-surgery blood may have been undersampled, hiding some clones.

Surgery cases with the highest brain T cell transcript signatures were chosen for sequencing. Pre-surgery treatment included at least one anti-epileptic drug. Trimming shortened V by 5 bases and J by 1 base, and 8 bases separated the two germline ends. This CDR3 is built from 13 residues. Sequencing used immunoSEQ multiplex PCR; TCRdb keeps in-frame clones, though not all of them. Found here are around 70,000 clones, about 92% of them singletons; the top ten hold over 1.5%. Sample: peripheral blood, taken at surgery. This receptor was taken from a boy younger than two with tuberous sclerosis and intractable seizures. The chain links TRBV12-3 or TRBV12-4 to TRBJ2-5; the D call may be TRBD1 or TRBD2 (5 bases each). The CDR3 DNA sequence: TGTGCCAGCAGTCCCGGGACCCAAGAGACCCAGTACTTC. Translation: CASSPGTQETQYF.